A single sample gave rise to the 6 T cell receptor beta chains below, sequenced in a study of a mutant IDH1 vaccine in newly diagnosed glioma. These receptors' targets are unknown. As to time point: week 35, safety follow-up. Every vaccine dose comprised 300 ug of mutant IDH1 20-mer peptide plus topical imiquimod. Profiled with immunoSEQ multiplex PCR; TCRdb holds only in-frame clones, not every one. Here the sample spans roughly 38,000 clones, over 75% being singletons. The sequences come from PBMCs, collected from a glioma patient whose treatment included an IDH1 peptide vaccine. Every receptor here comes from a middle-aged man with glioma.

The chain combines TRBV7-3 with TRBJ1-2; D remains ambiguous. Per germline, CDR1 SGHTA and CDR2 FQGTGA. CDR3 length: 14 amino acids. The V end lost 2 bases, the J end lost 6 bases, and 13 bases lay between the germline ends. CDR3 sequence: CASSLVLRTHGYTF. CDR3 DNA: TGTGCCAGCAGCTTAGTTCTGCGGACCCATGGCTACACCTTC.

The rearrangement links TRBV7-9 to TRBJ2-2; the D gene is possibly TRBD2 (5 bases). The V end lost 5 bases, the J end lost 4 bases, and 5 bases lay between the germline ends. This CDR3 comprises 12 residues. Germline-derived CDR1 and CDR2 are SEHNR and FQNEAQ (reference sequence). The CDR3 reads CASSGGTGELFF. The CDR3 DNA reads as TGTGCCAGCAGCGGAGGCACCGGGGAGCTGTTTTTT. The full variable domain, completed using reference TRBV7-9 and TRBJ2-2, is DTGVSQNPRHKITKRGQNVTFRCDPISEHNRLYWYRQTLGQGPEFLTYFQNEAQLEKSRLLSDRFSAERPKGSFSTLEIQRTEQGDSAMYLCASSGGTGELFFGEGSRLTVL.

V usage is TRBV7-9 and J usage is TRBJ2-3, with a weak D call TRBD2 (5 bases). Trimming left V 6 bases short and J 6 bases short, with 25 bases between. The CDR3 consists of 17 residues. Germline V gene lookup returns CDR1 SEHNR and CDR2 FQNEAQ (reference sequence). The CDR3 spells CASSPGIWAVATDTQYF. In DNA, the CDR3 is TGTGCCAGCAGTCCCGGGATATGGGCGGTAGCCACGGATACGCAGTATTTT.

The genes are TRBV6-5 and TRBJ2-3; 7 nucleotides match TRBD2. This CDR3 has 16 residues. Germline V CDR1 and CDR2: MNHEY, SVGAGI. Trimming took 2 bases from V and 2 from J; bases not matched to a gene: 7. CDR3 DNA sequence: TGTGCCAGCAGTTACGGAACGGGGGGATACACAGATACGCAGTATTTT. Protein: CASSYGTGGYTDTQYF.

This chain uses TRBV5-8 with TRBJ2-1; perhaps D is TRBD1 or TRBD2 (5 bases each). The V gene's germline CDR1 is SGHTS and CDR2 YDEGEE. V dropped 5 bases and J dropped 9 bases, with 27 bases sitting between them. This CDR3 comprises 17 residues. The CDR3 DNA reads as TGTGCCAGCAGTTACGCCGGGAACGCTAAAGGGGTAGGTGAGCAGTTCTTC. Translation gives CASSYAGNAKGVGEQFF.

The chain recombines TRBV4-2 with TRBJ2-2, with D unresolved. Germline V lookup: CDR1 LGHNA, CDR2 YNFKEQ. V lost 2 bases and J 6 bases, leaving 7 bases between the germline ends. The CDR3 has 13 amino acids. CDR3 nucleotide sequence: TGTGCCAGCAGCCAATTGACCGCCGGGGAGCTGTTTTTT. Translation gives CASSQLTAGELFF.